Given below is one T cell receptor (beta chain) in context. Germline V CDR1 and CDR2: SGHRS, YFSETQ. Germline trimming cut 4 bases from V and 4 bases from J; bases unmatched to any gene: 19. This CDR3 has 21 amino acids. The assay was immunoSEQ multiplex PCR, and TCRdb's table has in-frame clones only and misses some. The sample holds tens of thousands of clones, approximately 94% seen once. The sample belongs to a study of T cell changes during pregnancy in multiple sclerosis. The sample consisted of peripheral blood, taken in the third trimester of pregnancy. This receptor was taken from a female donor with multiple sclerosis, enrolled in a pregnancy study. V is TRBV5-1 and J is TRBJ2-2; 13 nucleotides agree with TRBD2. DNA for the CDR3: TGCGCCAGCAGCACGTCTCGACTAGCGGGGGGACGCTTGGGAACCACCGGGGAGCTGTTTTTT. Its protein product is CASSTSRLAGGRLGTTGELFF.